A single sample gave rise to the 9 T cell receptor beta chains below, sequenced in a study of spatial heterogeneity in lung cancer. Time point indicated: blood at routine non-recurrence follow-up after resection. MiXCR was run by TCRdb on the 5' RACE reads, yielding one entry per CDR3 protein. The sample consists of roughly 99,000 distinct CDR3 sequences, roughly a fifth of them appearing once. The sample in question was PBMCs, obtained at follow-up. These receptors were taken from a male donor with early-stage non-small cell lung cancer.

This clonotype was detected only once. One end of the junction varies from germline; a read error may be responsible. The chain carries TRBV7-2 and TRBJ2-7, with 12 bases fitting TRBD2. Germline V lookup: CDR1 SGHTA, CDR2 FQGNSA. The CDR3 runs 16 residues. CDR3 coding DNA: TGTGTCAGCAGCCTACGGACTAGCGGGAACGACTACGAGCAGTACTTC. Protein product: CVSSLRTSGNDYEQYF.

As concerns this clonotype: A clone one base away is much larger, so this may be a read error. The J gene is TRBJ2-1, the V gene TRBV7-9; the match to TRBD2 covers 8 bases. Germline CDR1 is SEHNR and CDR2 is FQNEAQ (reference sequence). This CDR3 has 15 residues. CDR3 sequence reads: CASSKAGDTNNEQSF. The CDR3 bases are TGTGCCAGCAGCAAAGCGGGAGATACGAACAATGAGCAGTCCTTC.

This chain joins TRBV5-1 and TRBJ2-2, with 9 bases that match TRBD1. Germline CDR1 SGHRS, CDR2 YFSETQ. The CDR3 extends over 15 amino acids. Trimming at V came to 4 bases and at J to 3 bases, leaving 4 bases not matched to a gene. The CDR3 region is CASSTGQGYTGELFF. Written as DNA, the CDR3 is TGCGCCAGCAGCACCGGACAGGGGTACACCGGGGAGCTGTTTTTT.

J is TRBJ2-6 and V is TRBV7-2; D unresolved. The V gene lost 1 base and the J gene lost 3 bases, with 4 bases spanning the gap. Germline CDR1 is SGHTA and CDR2 is FQGNSA. The CDR3 totals 14 residues. For the CDR3, the DNA is TGTGCCAGCAGCTTAGGGGTTGGGGCCAACGTCCTGACTTTC. Residues: CASSLGVGANVLTF.

This clonotype turned up a few times. This chain links TRBV11-1 with TRBJ2-1; 15 positions agree with TRBD2. CDR1 is SGHAT, CDR2 FQDESV, per germline (reference sequence). With V trimmed by 5 bases and J by 9 bases, 8 bases remained unmatched. The CDR3 contains 16 residues. As DNA, the CDR3 is TGTGCCAGCAGCCCAACGGGACTAGCGGGAGGAGGTGAGCAGTTCTTC. This sequence encodes CASSPTGLAGGGEQFF.

This clonotype has ten or more counts. This chain links TRBV6-6 with TRBJ1-2; 9 bases match TRBD1. CDR1 is MNHNY and CDR2 is SVGAGI in the germline V gene (reference sequence). The CDR3 covers 13 residues. The ends lost 5 bases at V and 6 bases at J; junction bases unmatched: 4. CDR3 in amino acids: CASSDRTGDGYTF. The CDR3 DNA reads TGTGCCAGCAGTGACCGGACAGGGGATGGCTACACCTTC.

V usage is TRBV3-1 and J usage is TRBJ2-1; 10 nucleotides align to TRBD2. Germline CDR1 reads LGHDT; CDR2 reads YNNKEL (reference sequence). The CDR3 has 15 residues. The V segment lost 4 bases and the J segment 6 bases; nucleotides outside the gene matches: 6. CDR3 bases: TGTGCCAGCAGCCCCCTAGCGGGAGTTTCCAATGAGCAGTTCTTC. This translates into CASSPLAGVSNEQFF.

V gene TRBV20-1 combines with J gene TRBJ1-5; 12 positions match TRBD1. CDR1 and CDR2 (germline): DFQATT, SNEGSKA (reference sequence). CDR3 length equals 17 residues. V shed 6 bases and J 0 bases; nucleotides not matched to a gene: 9. The CDR3 DNA is TGCAGTGCCACACCCGGGACAGGGGGCTATAGCAATCAGCCCCAGCATTTT. Translation gives CSATPGTGGYSNQPQHF.

The chain couples TRBV27 to TRBJ2-7; D possibly corresponds to TRBD1 (5 bases). The CDR3 sequence is 13 residues long. CDR1 is MNHEY and CDR2 is SMNVEV in the germline V gene (reference sequence). CDR3 amino acids: CVSSPDTPYEQYV. The DNA for the CDR3 is TGTGTCAGCAGTCCGGACACTCCCTACGAGCAGTACGTC.